This T cell receptor (beta chain) was recorded in a study of shared clonotypes between healthy human individuals. Germline CDR1 and CDR2: DFQATT and SNEGSKA (reference sequence). The CDR3 loop spans 11 amino acids. V was cut by 5 bases and J by 8 bases, with 9 bases left in between. The deep-level immunoSEQ assay was used. Replicate PCRs run on unsorted PBMC used around 0.3 ug DNA, which was approximately 29,000 T cell genomes. Unsorted PBMC DNA underwent sequencing on ten immunoSEQ deep assay plates. Only in-frame clones appear in the TCRdb table, and some are missing; sequencing was by immunoSEQ multiplex PCR. Of about 510,000 clones in the sample, 75% to 80% were seen once.

The clonotype comes from a woman aged 40 to 50 in good health. Some clones in this sample may be carry-over from other donors' samples. The specimen sequenced was PBMCs. The chain is built from TRBV20-1 and TRBJ2-2, with no clear D. The CDR3 region has the DNA TGCAGTGCTCCGGCGGTTGGGGAGCTGTTTTTT. Protein sequence: CSAPAVGELFF.